What follows describes a single TCR beta chain. Its antigen is unknown. The sample originates from a study of T cell responses to AZD1222 COVID-19 vaccine. The study, taken as a whole, reports: Spike-spanning, vaccine-associated CD4 TCRs were dominant at 160-218 and 743-854.

Assay used: immunoSEQ multiplex PCR; TCRdb lists only in-frame clones, some missing. The table includes approximately 150,000 clones, more than 70% detected once. Pooling of second doses given at about 4 or about 12 weeks was done. The CDR3 contains 11 residues. Per germline, CDR1 SGHTA and CDR2 FQGNSA. V lost 2 bases and J 7 bases, leaving 3 bases between the germline ends. The specimen comprised peripheral blood, sampled 28 days after the second AZD1222 dose. The chain uses TRBV7-2 and TRBJ2-1; D call uncertain. This sequence originates from an adult who received the AZD1222 COVID-19 vaccine. CDR3 residues: CASSLFNEQFF. The CDR3 bases are TGTGCCAGCAGCTTATTTAATGAGCAGTTCTTC.